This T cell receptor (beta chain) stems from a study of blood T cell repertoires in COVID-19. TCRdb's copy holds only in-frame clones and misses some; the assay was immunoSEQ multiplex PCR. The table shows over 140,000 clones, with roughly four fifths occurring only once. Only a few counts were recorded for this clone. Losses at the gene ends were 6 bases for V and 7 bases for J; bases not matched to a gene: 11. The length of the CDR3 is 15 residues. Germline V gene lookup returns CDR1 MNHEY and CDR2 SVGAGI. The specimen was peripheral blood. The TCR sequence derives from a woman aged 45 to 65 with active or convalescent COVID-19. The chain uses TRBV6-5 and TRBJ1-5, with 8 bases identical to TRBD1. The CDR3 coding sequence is TGTGCCAGCAGGCAGGGGGCGCGAGCGGAGCAGCCCCAGCATTTT. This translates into CASRQGARAEQPQHF.